The T cell receptor beta chain under discussion was sequenced for a study of CD8 T cells in Susac syndrome. The authors carried out high-throughput sequencing of TCR beta. They applied it to CD8+ and CD4+ T cells obtained from blood. TEMRA cells were FACS-enriched, unlike CD8+ and CD4+ T cells, which were negatively isolated. V gave up 3 bases and J gave up 6 bases; unmatched junction bases: 7. The CDR3 runs 15 residues. CDR1 is MDHEN and CDR2 is SYDVKM in the germline V gene. Reverse transcription of roughly 0.5 to 1 ug RNA was carried out with random hexamers. The method of amplification for TCR beta CDR3 was immunoSEQ multiplex PCR, covering 54 Vbeta and 13 Jbeta. Each CDR3 protein is one row after TCRdb ran MiXCR on the immunoSEQ multiplex PCR reads. Found here are more than 95,000 distinct CDR3 sequences, over 85% of them singletons; the top ten hold less than 0.4%.

The sequencing sample was made of CD8+ T cells from PBMCs. The TCR was taken from a human donor with multiple sclerosis. The rearrangement uses TRBV28 and TRBJ1-5, with 8 bases identical to TRBD1. CDR3 protein: CASSFVPRGRQPQHF. The CDR3 DNA follows: TGTGCCAGCAGTTTTGTTCCCAGGGGGCGTCAGCCCCAGCATTTT.